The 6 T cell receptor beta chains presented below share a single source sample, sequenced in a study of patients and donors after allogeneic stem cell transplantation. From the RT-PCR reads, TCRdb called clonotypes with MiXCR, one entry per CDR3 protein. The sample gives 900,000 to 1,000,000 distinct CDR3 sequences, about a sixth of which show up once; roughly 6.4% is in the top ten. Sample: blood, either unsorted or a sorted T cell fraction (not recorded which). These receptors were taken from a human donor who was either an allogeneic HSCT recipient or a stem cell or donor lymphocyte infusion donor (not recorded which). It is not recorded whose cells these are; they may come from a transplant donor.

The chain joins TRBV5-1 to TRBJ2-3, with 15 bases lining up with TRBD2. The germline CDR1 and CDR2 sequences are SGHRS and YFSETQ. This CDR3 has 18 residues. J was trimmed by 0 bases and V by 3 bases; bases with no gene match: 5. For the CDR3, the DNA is TGCGCCAGCAGCTCCGGACTAGCGGGAGGGCGGAGCACAGATACGCAGTATTTT. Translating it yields CASSSGLAGGRSTDTQYF.

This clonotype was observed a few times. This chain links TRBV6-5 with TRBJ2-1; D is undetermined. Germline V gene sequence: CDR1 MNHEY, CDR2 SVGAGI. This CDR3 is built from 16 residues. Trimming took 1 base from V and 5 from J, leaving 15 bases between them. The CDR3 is CASSYLPGRHNNEQFF. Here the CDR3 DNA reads TGTGCCAGCAGTTACTTGCCTGGCAGACACAACAATGAGCAGTTCTTC.

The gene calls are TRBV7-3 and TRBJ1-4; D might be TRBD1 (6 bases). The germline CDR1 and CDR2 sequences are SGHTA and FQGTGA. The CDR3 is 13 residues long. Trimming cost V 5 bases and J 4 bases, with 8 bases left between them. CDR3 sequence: CASSPGHNEKLFF. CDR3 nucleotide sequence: TGTGCCAGCAGCCCGGGACATAATGAAAAACTGTTTTTT.

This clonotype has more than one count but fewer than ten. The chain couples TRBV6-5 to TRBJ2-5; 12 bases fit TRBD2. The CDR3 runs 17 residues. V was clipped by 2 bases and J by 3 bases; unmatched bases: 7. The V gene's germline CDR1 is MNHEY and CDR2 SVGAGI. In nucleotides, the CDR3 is TGTGCCAGCAGTTACCCCAAACTAGCGGGGGGTGAAGAGACCCAGTACTTC. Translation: CASSYPKLAGGEETQYF.

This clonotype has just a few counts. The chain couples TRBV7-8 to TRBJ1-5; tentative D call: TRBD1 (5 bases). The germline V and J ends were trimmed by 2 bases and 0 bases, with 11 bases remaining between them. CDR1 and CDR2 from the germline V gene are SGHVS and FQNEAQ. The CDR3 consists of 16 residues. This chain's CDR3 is CASSLWGAGSNQPQHF. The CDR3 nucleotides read TGTGCCAGCAGCTTATGGGGCGCGGGTAGCAATCAGCCCCAGCATTTT. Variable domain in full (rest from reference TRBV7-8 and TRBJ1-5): GAGVSQSPRYKVAKRGQDVALRCDPISGHVSLFWYQQALGQGPEFLTYFQNEAQLDKSGLPSDRFFAERPEGSVSTLKIQRTQQEDSAVYLCASSLWGAGSNQPQHFGDGTRLSIL.

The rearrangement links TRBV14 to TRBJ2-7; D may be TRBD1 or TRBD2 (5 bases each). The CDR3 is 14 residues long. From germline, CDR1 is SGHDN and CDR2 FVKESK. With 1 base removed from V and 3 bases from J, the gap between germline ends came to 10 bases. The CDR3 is CASSQVGVLYEQYF. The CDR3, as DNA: TGTGCCAGCAGCCAAGTGGGGGTCCTCTACGAGCAGTACTTC.